Below, 9 T cell receptor beta chains from the same sample are listed, as sequenced in a study of CD8 T cells in Susac syndrome. RNA totalling roughly 0.45 to 1 ug underwent reverse transcription with random hexamers. TCRdb reanalysed the immunoSEQ multiplex PCR reads using MiXCR and keeps one entry per CDR3 protein. The sample shows around 140,000 distinct CDR3 sequences, approximately 94% of them seen only once. The sample taken for sequencing was CD4+ T cells from PBMCs. The origin of the receptors is a human donor in good health.

This chain's CDR3 is CSVGQGHQPQHF. In DNA form, the CDR3 reads TGCAGCGTTGGACAGGGGCATCAGCCCCAGCATTTT. The chain couples TRBV29-1 to TRBJ1-5, with 8 bases lining up with TRBD1. This CDR3 comprises 12 residues. The germline V gene encodes CDR1 SQVTM and CDR2 ANQGSEA. Germline trimming cut 4 bases from V and 5 bases from J; bases unmatched to any gene: 1.

The chain recombines TRBV9 with TRBJ1-1; D is uncertain. CDR1 and CDR2 (germline): SGDLS, YYNGEE. The V end was cut by 2 bases, the J end by 8 bases, with 7 bases between. The CDR3 is 11 residues long. CDR3 nucleotide sequence: TGTGCCAGCAGCGTGCGGGGAGAAGCTTTCTTT. Translating it yields CASSVRGEAFF. Full variable domain (remainder filled in from reference TRBV9 and TRBJ1-1): DSGVTQTPKHLITATGQRVTLRCSPRSGDLSVYWYQQSLDQGLQFLIQYYNGEERAKGNILERFSAQQFPDLHSELNLSSLELGDSALYFCASSVRGEAFFGQGTRLTVV.

The chain has TRBV18 and TRBJ1-1, with 8 nucleotides matching TRBD1. CDR3 length equals 15 residues. Unmatched junction bases numbered 9, after V lost 3 bases and J lost 6 bases. Germline V gives CDR1 KGHSH, CDR2 LQKENI. The CDR3 spells CASSPSRQGAAEAFF. In DNA, the CDR3 is TGTGCCAGCTCACCCTCTAGGCAGGGGGCCGCTGAAGCTTTCTTT.

The chain recombines TRBV29-1 with TRBJ1-1; TRBD1 is a possible D gene (5 bases). The CDR3 is made up of 12 amino acids. Germline CDR1 reads SQVTM; CDR2 reads ANQGSEA. The ends were cut back, 5 bases at V and 3 bases at J, with 10 bases in the middle. CDR3 amino acids: CSVTGEDTEAFF. DNA for the CDR3: TGCAGCGTTACAGGAGAGGACACTGAAGCTTTCTTT. Together with reference TRBV29-1 and TRBJ1-1, the CDR3 gives the full variable domain: SAVISQKPSRDICQRGTSLTIQCQVDSQVTMMFWYRQQPGQSLTLIATANQGSEATYESGFVIDKFPISRPNLTFSTLTVSNMSPEDSSIYLCSVTGEDTEAFFGQGTRLTVV.

This chain connects TRBV9 to TRBJ2-7, with 11 bases identical to TRBD2. Unmatched junction bases numbered 7, after V lost 0 bases and J lost 5 bases. The CDR3 extends over 16 amino acids. CDR1 and CDR2 from the germline V gene are SGDLS and YYNGEE. The CDR3, as DNA: TGTGCCAGCAGCGTAGGCCCCACTAGCGGGAGTAACGAGCAGTACTTC. The encoded protein is CASSVGPTSGSNEQYF.

This chain uses TRBV5-1 with TRBJ1-1, with TRBD1 matching over 7 bases. The CDR3 has 14 residues. The germline V gene has CDR1 SGHRS and CDR2 YFSETQ. The ends lost 5 bases at V and 2 bases at J; junction bases unmatched: 6. This chain's CDR3 is CASSFDRANTEAFF. The CDR3 DNA reads as TGCGCCAGCAGTTTTGACAGGGCAAACACTGAAGCTTTCTTT.

The rearrangement joins TRBV20-1 to TRBJ2-1, with no clear D. The V and J ends lost 5 bases and 3 bases respectively, with 11 bases between them. The CDR3 is made up of 13 amino acids. Germline V gene sequence: CDR1 DFQATT, CDR2 SNEGSKA (reference sequence). As DNA, the CDR3 is TGCAGTGCTCCGGGCTTAGACTACAATGAGCAGTTCTTC. As protein: CSAPGLDYNEQFF.

The V and J genes are TRBV7-2 and TRBJ1-4; unclear D gene. This CDR3 is built from 14 residues. V dropped 3 bases and J dropped 4 bases, with 9 bases sitting between them. CDR1 is SGHTA, CDR2 FQGNSA, per germline. The chain's CDR3 is CASSFEQINEKLFF. The CDR3 coding sequence is TGTGCCAGCAGCTTCGAACAAATTAATGAAAAACTGTTTTTT.

This chain links TRBV5-4 with TRBJ1-1; perhaps TRBD1 as D (6 bases). The V end was cut by 2 bases, the J end by 3 bases, with 11 bases between. The CDR3 is 14 amino acids. Germline values: CDR1 SGHNT, CDR2 YYREEE (reference sequence). The CDR3 coding sequence is TGTGCCAGCAGCTTAATCGCAGGGGACACTGAAGCTTTCTTT. Its translation: CASSLIAGDTEAFF.